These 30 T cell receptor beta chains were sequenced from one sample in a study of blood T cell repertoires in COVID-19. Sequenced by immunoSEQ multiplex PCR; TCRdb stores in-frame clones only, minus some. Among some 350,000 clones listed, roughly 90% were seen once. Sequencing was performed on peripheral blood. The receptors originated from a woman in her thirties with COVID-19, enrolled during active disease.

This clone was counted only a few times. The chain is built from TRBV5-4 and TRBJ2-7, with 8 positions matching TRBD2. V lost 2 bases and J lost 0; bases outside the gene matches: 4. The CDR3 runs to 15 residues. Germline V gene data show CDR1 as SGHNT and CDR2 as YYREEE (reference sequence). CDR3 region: CASSLRTSRSYEQYF. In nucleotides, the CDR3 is TGTGCCAGCAGCTTAAGGACTAGCCGCTCCTACGAGCAGTACTTC.

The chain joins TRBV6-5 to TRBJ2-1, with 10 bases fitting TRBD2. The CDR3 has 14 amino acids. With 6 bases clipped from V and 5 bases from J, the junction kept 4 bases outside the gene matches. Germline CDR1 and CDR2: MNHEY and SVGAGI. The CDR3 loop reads CASRLAGGHNEQFF. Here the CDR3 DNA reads TGTGCCAGCAGATTAGCGGGAGGACACAATGAGCAGTTCTTC.

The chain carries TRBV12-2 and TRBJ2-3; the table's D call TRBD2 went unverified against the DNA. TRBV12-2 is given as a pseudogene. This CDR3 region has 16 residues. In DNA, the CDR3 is TGTGCAAGTCGCTTAGTGGGGGGGCCGGGGTCAGATACGCAGTATTTT. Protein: CASRLVGGPGSDTQYF.

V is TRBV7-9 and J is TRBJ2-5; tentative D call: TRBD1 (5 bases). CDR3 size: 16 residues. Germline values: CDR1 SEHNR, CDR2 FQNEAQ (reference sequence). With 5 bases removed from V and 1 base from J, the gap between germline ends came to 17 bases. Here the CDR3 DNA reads TGTGCCAGCAGCCCCAATCTTCAGGGCTTCCAAGAGACCCAGTACTTC. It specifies CASSPNLQGFQETQYF.

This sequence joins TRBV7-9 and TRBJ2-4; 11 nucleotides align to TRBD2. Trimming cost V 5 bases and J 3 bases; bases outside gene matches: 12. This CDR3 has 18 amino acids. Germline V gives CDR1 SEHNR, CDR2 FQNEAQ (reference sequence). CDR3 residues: CASSQGGTSGPHKNIQYF. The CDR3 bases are TGTGCCAGCAGCCAAGGGGGGACTAGCGGACCCCACAAAAACATTCAGTACTTC.

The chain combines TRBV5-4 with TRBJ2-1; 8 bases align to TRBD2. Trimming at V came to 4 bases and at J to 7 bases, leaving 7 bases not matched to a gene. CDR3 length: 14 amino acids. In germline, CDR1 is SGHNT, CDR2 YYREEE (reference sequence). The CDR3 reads CASSLVGGRNEQFF. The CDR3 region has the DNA TGTGCCAGCAGCCTGGTTGGCGGGAGGAATGAGCAGTTCTTC.

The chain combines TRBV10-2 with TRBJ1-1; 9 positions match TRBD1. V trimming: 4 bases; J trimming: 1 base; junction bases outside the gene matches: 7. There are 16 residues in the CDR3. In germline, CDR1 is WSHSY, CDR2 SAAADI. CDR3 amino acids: CASSGAGTGRNTEAFF. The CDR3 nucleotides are TGCGCCAGCAGTGGGGCCGGGACAGGGAGGAACACTGAAGCTTTCTTT.

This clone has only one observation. The CDR3 protein is CASTSFGRGSPLHF. The CDR3 nucleotides read TGTGCCAGTACATCATTCGGCAGAGGTTCACCCCTCCACTTT. The V and J genes are TRBV19 and TRBJ1-6; D unresolved. Germline V lookup: CDR1 LNHDA, CDR2 SQIVND (reference sequence). CDR3 length: 14 amino acids. Trimming cost V 7 bases and J 9 bases, with 16 bases left between them.

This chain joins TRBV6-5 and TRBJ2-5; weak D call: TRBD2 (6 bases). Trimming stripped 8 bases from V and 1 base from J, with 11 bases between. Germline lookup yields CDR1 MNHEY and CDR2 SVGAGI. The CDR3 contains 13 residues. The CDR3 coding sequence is TGTGCCAGCCGGAGTAGCGGCCAAGAGACCCAGTACTTC. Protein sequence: CASRSSGQETQYF.

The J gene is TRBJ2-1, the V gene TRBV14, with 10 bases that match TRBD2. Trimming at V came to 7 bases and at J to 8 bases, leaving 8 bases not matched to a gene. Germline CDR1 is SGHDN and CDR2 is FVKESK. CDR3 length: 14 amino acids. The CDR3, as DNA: TGTGCCAGCACAGCTAGCGGGAGTGGAGATGAGCAGTTCTTC. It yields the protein CASTASGSGDEQFF. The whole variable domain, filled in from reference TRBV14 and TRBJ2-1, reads EAGVTQFPSHSVIEKGQTVTLRCDPISGHDNLYWYRRVMGKEIKFLLHFVKESKQDESGMPNNRFLAERTGGTYSTLKVQPAELEDSGVYFCASTASGSGDEQFFGPGTRLTVL.

The CDR3 DNA reads as TGTGCCAGCGCAGACAGGCGGAACACTGAAGCTTTCTTT. Protein: CASADRRNTEAFF. The chain links TRBV11-2 to TRBJ1-1, with a possible D match to TRBD1 (6 bases). This CDR3 has 13 amino acids. CDR1 and CDR2 from the germline V gene are SGHAT and FQNNGV. The V end lost 8 bases, the J end lost 1 base, and 11 bases lay between the germline ends.

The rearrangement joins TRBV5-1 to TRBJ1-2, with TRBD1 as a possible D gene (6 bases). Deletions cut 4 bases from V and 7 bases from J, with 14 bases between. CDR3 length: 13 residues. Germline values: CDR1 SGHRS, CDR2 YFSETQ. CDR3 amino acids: CASSEGTIGGYTF. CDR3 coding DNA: TGCGCCAGCAGCGAAGGGACAATCGGTGGCTACACCTTC.

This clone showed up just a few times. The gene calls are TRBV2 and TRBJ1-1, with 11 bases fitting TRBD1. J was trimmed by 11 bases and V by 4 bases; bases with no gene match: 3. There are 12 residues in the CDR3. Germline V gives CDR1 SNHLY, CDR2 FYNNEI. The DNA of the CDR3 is TGTGCCAGCAGTGGGGACAGGGGGTCTGCTTTCTTT. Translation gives CASSGDRGSAFF. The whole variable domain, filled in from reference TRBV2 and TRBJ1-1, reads EPEVTQTPSHQVTQMGQEVILRCVPISNHLYFYWYRQILGQKVEFLVSFYNNEISEKSEIFDDQFSVERPDGSNFTLKIRSTKLEDSAMYFCASSGDRGSAFFGQGTRLTVV.

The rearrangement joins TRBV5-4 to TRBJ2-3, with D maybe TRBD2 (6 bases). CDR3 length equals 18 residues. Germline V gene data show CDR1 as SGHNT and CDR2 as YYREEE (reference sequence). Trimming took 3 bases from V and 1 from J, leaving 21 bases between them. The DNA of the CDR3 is TGTGCCAGCAGCTCCCCGTTTGCGGGGTCGGTGGGCACAGATACGCAGTATTTT. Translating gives CASSSPFAGSVGTDTQYF.

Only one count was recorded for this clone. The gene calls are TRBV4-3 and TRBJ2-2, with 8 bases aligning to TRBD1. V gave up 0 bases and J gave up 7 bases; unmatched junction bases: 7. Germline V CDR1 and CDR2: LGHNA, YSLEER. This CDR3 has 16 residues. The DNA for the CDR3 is TGCGCCAGCAGCCAAGAGGACAGGGTATTTGGCGGGGAGCTGTTTTTT. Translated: CASSQEDRVFGGELFF.

The DNA for the CDR3 is TGTGCCAGCAGTTACGCCCCCGACCCGGAGGCCTATGGCTACACCTTC. Its translation: CASSYAPDPEAYGYTF. The chain carries TRBV6-5 and TRBJ1-2, with D hard to call. V dropped 2 bases and J dropped 4 bases, with 17 bases sitting between them. The germline V gene encodes CDR1 MNHEY and CDR2 SVGAGI. CDR3 length equals 16 residues.

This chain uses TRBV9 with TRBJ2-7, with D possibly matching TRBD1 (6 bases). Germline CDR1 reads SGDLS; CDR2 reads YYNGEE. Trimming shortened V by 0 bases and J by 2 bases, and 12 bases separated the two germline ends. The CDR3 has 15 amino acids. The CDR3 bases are TGTGCCAGCAGCGTAGACCCAACAGGGCCCTACGAGCAGTACTTC. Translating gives CASSVDPTGPYEQYF. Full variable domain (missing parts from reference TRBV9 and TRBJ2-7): DSGVTQTPKHLITATGQRVTLRCSPRSGDLSVYWYQQSLDQGLQFLIQYYNGEERAKGNILERFSAQQFPDLHSELNLSSLELGDSALYFCASSVDPTGPYEQYFGPGTRLTVT.

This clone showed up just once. CDR3 DNA: TGTGCCAGCAGTCCCCCAGGGGGCAGGGAGTATGAGACCCAGTACTTC. The encoded protein is CASSPPGGREYETQYF. This chain connects TRBV6-2 or TRBV6-3 to TRBJ2-5, with 8 bases lining up with TRBD1. Germline CDR1 reads MNHEY; CDR2 reads SVGEGT. The CDR3 runs to 16 residues. Germline trimming cut 5 bases from V and 5 bases from J; bases unmatched to any gene: 13.

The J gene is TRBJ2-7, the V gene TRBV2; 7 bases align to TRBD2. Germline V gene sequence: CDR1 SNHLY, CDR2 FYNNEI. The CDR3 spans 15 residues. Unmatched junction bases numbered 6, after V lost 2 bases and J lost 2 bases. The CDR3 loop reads CASSENLAEAYEQYV. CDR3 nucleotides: TGTGCCAGCAGTGAAAACCTAGCGGAGGCCTACGAGCAGTACGTC.

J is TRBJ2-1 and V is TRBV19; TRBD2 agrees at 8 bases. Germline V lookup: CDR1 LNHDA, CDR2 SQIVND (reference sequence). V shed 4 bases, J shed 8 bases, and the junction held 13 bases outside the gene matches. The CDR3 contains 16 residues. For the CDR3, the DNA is TGTGCCAGTAGTAGGCCCTCGGGACTAGGTATCGATGAGCAGTTCTTC. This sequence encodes CASSRPSGLGIDEQFF.

CDR3: CASSLRDRVKRSSYNEQFF. CDR3 coding DNA: TGTGCCAGCAGCCTCCGGGACAGGGTTAAACGGAGCTCCTACAATGAGCAGTTCTTC. The chain couples TRBV6-2 or TRBV6-3 to TRBJ2-1; TRBD1 matches 9 bases. The CDR3 totals 19 residues. The V gene's germline CDR1 is MNHEY and CDR2 SVGEGT. Unmatched junction bases numbered 15, after V lost 6 bases and J lost 0 bases.

In DNA, the CDR3 is TGTGCCAGCAGCTCAGCGGGAGTAGGCACAGATACGCAGTATTTT. This codes for CASSSAGVGTDTQYF. V and J are TRBV7-9 and TRBJ2-3; 8 bases align to TRBD2. CDR1 is SEHNR and CDR2 is FQNEAQ in the germline V gene (reference sequence). This CDR3 spans 15 amino acids. V dropped 4 bases and J dropped 1; count of bases not matched to a gene: 4.

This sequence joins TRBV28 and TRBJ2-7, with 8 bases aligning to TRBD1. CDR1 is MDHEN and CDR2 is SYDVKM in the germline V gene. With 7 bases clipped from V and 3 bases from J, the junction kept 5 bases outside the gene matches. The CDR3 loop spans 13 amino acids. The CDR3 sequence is CASTRTGLYEQYF. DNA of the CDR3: TGTGCCAGCACCCGGACAGGGCTCTACGAGCAGTACTTC.

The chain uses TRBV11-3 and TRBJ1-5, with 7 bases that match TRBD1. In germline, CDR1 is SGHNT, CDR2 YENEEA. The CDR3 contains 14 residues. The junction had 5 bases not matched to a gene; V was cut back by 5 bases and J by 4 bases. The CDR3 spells CASSRTGANQPQHF. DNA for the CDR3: TGTGCCAGCAGCCGTACAGGGGCAAATCAGCCCCAGCATTTT.

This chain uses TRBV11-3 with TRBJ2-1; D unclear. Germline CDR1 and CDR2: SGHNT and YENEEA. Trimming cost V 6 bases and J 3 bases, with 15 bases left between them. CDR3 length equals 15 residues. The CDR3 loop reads CASRPGGVGYNEQFF. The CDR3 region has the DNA TGTGCCAGCAGACCCGGTGGTGTTGGCTACAATGAGCAGTTCTTC.

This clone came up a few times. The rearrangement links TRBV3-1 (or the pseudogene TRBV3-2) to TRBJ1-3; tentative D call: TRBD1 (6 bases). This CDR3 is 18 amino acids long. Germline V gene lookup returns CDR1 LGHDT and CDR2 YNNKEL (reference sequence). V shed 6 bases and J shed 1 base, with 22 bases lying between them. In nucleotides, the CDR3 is TGTGCCAGCAGGTCCCGGGACACTTACTCTTTATCTGGAAACACCATATATTTT. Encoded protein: CASRSRDTYSLSGNTIYF.

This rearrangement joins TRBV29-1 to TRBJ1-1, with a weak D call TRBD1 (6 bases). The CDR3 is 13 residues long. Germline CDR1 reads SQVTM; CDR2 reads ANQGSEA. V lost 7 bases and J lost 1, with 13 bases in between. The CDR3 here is CSARTATNTEAFF. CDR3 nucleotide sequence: TGCAGCGCCAGGACAGCGACGAACACTGAAGCTTTCTTT.

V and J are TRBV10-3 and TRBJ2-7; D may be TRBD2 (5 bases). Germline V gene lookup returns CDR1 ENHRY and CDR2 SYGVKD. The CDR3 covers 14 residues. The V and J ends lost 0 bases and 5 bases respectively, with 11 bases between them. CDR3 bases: TGTGCCATCAGTGAGTCCGACGGGGTAGACGAGCAGTACTTC. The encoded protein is CAISESDGVDEQYF.

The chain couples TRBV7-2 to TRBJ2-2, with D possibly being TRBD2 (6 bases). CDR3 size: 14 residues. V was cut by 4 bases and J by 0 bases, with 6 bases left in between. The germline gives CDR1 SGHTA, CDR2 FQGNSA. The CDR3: CASSSSANTGELFF. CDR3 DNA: TGTGCCAGCAGCTCTAGCGCGAACACCGGGGAGCTGTTTTTT.

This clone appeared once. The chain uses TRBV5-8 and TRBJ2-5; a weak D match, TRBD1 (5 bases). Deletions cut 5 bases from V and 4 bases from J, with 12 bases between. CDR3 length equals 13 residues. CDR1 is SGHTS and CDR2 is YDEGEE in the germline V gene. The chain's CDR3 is CASSSGFRETQYF. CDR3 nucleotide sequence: TGTGCCAGCAGTTCAGGGTTCCGAGAGACCCAGTACTTC. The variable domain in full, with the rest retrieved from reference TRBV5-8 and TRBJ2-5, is EAGVTQSPTHLIKTRGQQATLRCSPISGHTSVYWYQQALGLGLQFLLWYDEGEERNRGNFPPRFSGRQFPNYSSELNVNALELEDSALYLCASSSGFRETQYFGPGTRLLVL.